This TCR beta chain derives from a study of CD8+ T cells in alopecia areata. Whole-study context: At a dose of 5 to 10 mg twice daily, oral tofacitinib was given to treated patients. Study-wide findings and caveats: Researchers report lesional scalp, most notably alopecia totalis/universalis, outstripped normal scalp in clonality.

In alopecia areata patients, both lesional scalp punch biopsies and peripheral blood were collected. The CDR3 totals 17 residues. V lost 1 base and J 6 bases, leaving 21 bases between the germline ends. Germline V gene lookup returns CDR1 SEHNR and CDR2 FQNEAQ (reference sequence). A word on this clone: Its antigen is still unknown.

RNA was isolated and reverse transcribed to cDNA, the sequencing template. Assay used: immunoSEQ multiplex PCR; TCRdb lists only in-frame clones, some missing. The sample consists of 45,000 to 60,000 clones, 90% to 97% of them appearing once. The receptor's source is a human donor with alopecia areata. V is TRBV7-9 and J is TRBJ1-2; D is possibly TRBD1 (6 bases). Sequences were derived from CD8+ T cells sorted from blood, sampled at week 0. The CDR3: CASSLGLGGPARHGYTF. The CDR3 DNA sequence: TGTGCCAGCAGCTTAGGCCTGGGGGGGCCCGCAAGGCATGGCTACACCTTC.